This TCR beta chain is from a study of T cells in Graves' hyperthyroidism and ophthalmopathy. Thyroid ultrasound, orbital computed tomography, clinical symptoms, and serum thyroxine and TRAb underpinned diagnoses. An approximately 10 ml volume of fresh peripheral blood provided the PBMCs. Amplified regions were TCR beta CDR3 sequences from RNA transcripts. During a first-round RT-PCR of the TCR CDR3, the HTBI primer set was used. TCRdb itself ran the multiplex PCR reads through MiXCR, one entry per CDR3 protein. The repertoire consists of hundreds of thousands of distinct CDR3 sequences, with around 15% occurring once and the leading ten covering around a sixth. This clonotype has a count of ten or more. The receptor was isolated from a woman in her late teens or twenties with Graves' hyperthyroidism. The sequencing input was blood.

CDR3 loop: CASSPLSNEQFF. The CDR3 coding sequence is TGTGCCAGCAGCCCCCTCTCCAATGAGCAGTTCTTC. The chain combines TRBV6-2 or TRBV6-3 with TRBJ2-1; D gene ambiguous. The CDR3 totals 12 residues. The V gene's germline CDR1 is MNHEY and CDR2 SVGEGT. Trimming took 6 bases from V and 6 from J, leaving 9 bases between them.